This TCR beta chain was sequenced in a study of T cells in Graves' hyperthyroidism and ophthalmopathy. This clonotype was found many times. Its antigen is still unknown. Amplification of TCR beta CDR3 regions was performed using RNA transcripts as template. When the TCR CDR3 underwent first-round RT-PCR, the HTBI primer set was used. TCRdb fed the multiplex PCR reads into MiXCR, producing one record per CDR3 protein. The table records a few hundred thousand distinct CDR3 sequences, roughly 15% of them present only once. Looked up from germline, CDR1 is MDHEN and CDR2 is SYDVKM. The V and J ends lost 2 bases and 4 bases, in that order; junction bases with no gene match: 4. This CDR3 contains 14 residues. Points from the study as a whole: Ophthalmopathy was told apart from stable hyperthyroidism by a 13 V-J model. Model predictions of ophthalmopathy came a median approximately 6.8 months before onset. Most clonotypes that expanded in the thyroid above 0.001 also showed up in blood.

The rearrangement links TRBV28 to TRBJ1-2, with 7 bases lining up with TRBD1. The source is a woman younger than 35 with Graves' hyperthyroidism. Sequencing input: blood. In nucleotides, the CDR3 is TGTGCCAGCAGTTTAGGGACAGTCACCTATGGCTACACCTTC. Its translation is CASSLGTVTYGYTF.